A selection of T cell receptor beta chains follows, all from one sample in a study of T cell responses to AZD1222 COVID-19 vaccine. Repertoires were generated with immunoSEQ multiplex PCR, while TCRdb's copy carries only in-frame clones and drops some. The profile shows approximately 180,000 clones, around 90% of them singletons. Sequencing used peripheral blood, obtained on day 0 of AZD1222 vaccination. The source is an adult in good health. Both conserved end residues are part of each CDR3. The order of the fields is clone size, J gene, V gene, D gene, CDR3 DNA, CDR3 protein. D genes are given only for firm matches. Where a row states a size, it is once, few, many or the class of an expanded clone; other rows omit it.

clone_size: once
j_call: TRBJ1-6
v_call: TRBV4-1
d_call: TRBD1
cdr3_nt: TGCGCCAGCAGCCAACAACCGACAGGGAATCTGTCACCCCTCCACTTT
cdr3_aa: CASSQQPTGNLSPLHF

clone_size: .
j_call: TRBJ2-7
v_call: TRBV27
d_call: TRBD2
cdr3_nt: TGTGCCAGCAGTTTAGGGGGGGGGCAGTACTTC
cdr3_aa: CASSLGGGQYF

clone_size: .
j_call: TRBJ1-2
v_call: TRBV10-3
d_call: TRBD1
cdr3_nt: TGTGCCATCAGTGAAGGTAGAGGGACAGGGGGCACCTATGGCTACACCTTC
cdr3_aa: CAISEGRGTGGTYGYTF

clone_size: .
j_call: TRBJ2-2
v_call: TRBV5-1
d_call: TRBD1
cdr3_nt: TGCGCCAGCAGCTTACAGGGGACAGCCAACACCGGGGAGCTGTTTTTT
cdr3_aa: CASSLQGTANTGELFF

clone_size: .
j_call: TRBJ1-4
v_call: TRBV7-9
d_call: TRBD1
cdr3_nt: TGTGCCAGCAGCTTCTCAGGGGGCACTAATGAAAAACTGTTTTTT
cdr3_aa: CASSFSGGTNEKLFF

clone_size: .
j_call: TRBJ2-1
v_call: TRBV4-1
d_call: TRBD1
cdr3_nt: TGCGCCAGCAGCCAGCCACAGGGGGCCAAATTCTATGAGCAGTTCTTC
cdr3_aa: CASSQPQGAKFYEQFF

clone_size: once
j_call: TRBJ1-1
v_call: TRBV4-2
d_call: .
cdr3_nt: TGTGCCAGCAGCCAAGGTGGAGGGGGAGGAGGGACTGAAGCTTTCTTT
cdr3_aa: CASSQGGGGGGTEAFF

clone_size: once
j_call: TRBJ1-4
v_call: TRBV19
d_call: .
cdr3_nt: TGTGCCAGTAGTGTGACAGGTTTCTCCGAAAAACTGTTTTTT
cdr3_aa: CASSVTGFSEKLFF

clone_size: .
j_call: TRBJ1-1
v_call: TRBV5-5
d_call: .
cdr3_nt: TGTGCCAGCAGCTTGGCCTGGGGGAACACTGAAGCTTTCTTT
cdr3_aa: CASSLAWGNTEAFF

clone_size: .
j_call: TRBJ1-1
v_call: TRBV2
d_call: .
cdr3_nt: TGTGCCAGCACCGAACTGGCGGCTAGGAACATGAACACTGAAGCTTTCTTT
cdr3_aa: CASTELAARNMNTEAFF

clone_size: .
j_call: TRBJ2-7
v_call: TRBV3-1/TRBV3-2
d_call: .
cdr3_nt: TGTGCCAGCAGCCAAACCCAGGGGTTCCACGAGCAGTACTTC
cdr3_aa: CASSQTQGFHEQYF

clone_size: .
j_call: TRBJ1-3
v_call: TRBV30
d_call: .
cdr3_nt: TGTGCCTGGAGTGTAGGCGTCTACACCATATATTTT
cdr3_aa: CAWSVGVYTIYF

clone_size: .
j_call: TRBJ1-4
v_call: TRBV2
d_call: .
cdr3_nt: TGTGCCAGCTCGACAGGAACTAATGAAAAACTGTTTTTT
cdr3_aa: CASSTGTNEKLFF

clone_size: .
j_call: TRBJ2-7
v_call: TRBV25-1
d_call: TRBD1
cdr3_nt: TGTGCCAGCAGTGCCCGGGACAGGGGAGACTACGAGCAGTACTTC
cdr3_aa: CASSARDRGDYEQYF

clone_size: .
j_call: TRBJ2-1
v_call: TRBV6-1
d_call: .
cdr3_nt: TGTGCCAGCAGCGAAGCGGCGGGACCCTCCTACAATGAGCAGTTCTTC
cdr3_aa: CASSEAAGPSYNEQFF

clone_size: .
j_call: TRBJ2-6
v_call: TRBV5-8
d_call: TRBD1
cdr3_nt: TGTGCCAGCAGTCTGGACAGGGCTGGGGCCAACGTCCTGACTTTC
cdr3_aa: CASSLDRAGANVLTF

clone_size: .
j_call: TRBJ2-7
v_call: TRBV19
d_call: .
cdr3_nt: TGTGCCAGTACCCCAGCCGGGCTCTCCTACGAGCAGTACTTC
cdr3_aa: CASTPAGLSYEQYF

clone_size: .
j_call: TRBJ1-2
v_call: TRBV5-4
d_call: TRBD1
cdr3_nt: TGTGCCAGCAGAGGAGGACAGGGGGTCTACTATGGCTACACCTTC
cdr3_aa: CASRGGQGVYYGYTF

clone_size: .
j_call: TRBJ1-2
v_call: TRBV5-1
d_call: .
cdr3_nt: TGCGCCAGCACCCCTTCGAGGAACAGGGAGGGGAAAACCTTC
cdr3_aa: CASTPSRNREGKTF

clone_size: .
j_call: TRBJ2-2
v_call: TRBV30
d_call: .
cdr3_nt: TGTGCCTGGAGTGGGGGGCTTGAGACCGGGGAGCTGTTTTTT
cdr3_aa: CAWSGGLETGELFF

clone_size: .
j_call: TRBJ2-2
v_call: TRBV25-1
d_call: TRBD1
cdr3_nt: TGTGCCAGCAGGGGACAGGGGAACACCGGGGAGCTGTTTTTT
cdr3_aa: CASRGQGNTGELFF

clone_size: .
j_call: TRBJ2-3
v_call: TRBV2
d_call: .
cdr3_nt: TGTGCCAGCAGTGATTCTCCAGTCCAACCCACAGATACGCAGTATTTT
cdr3_aa: CASSDSPVQPTDTQYF

clone_size: .
j_call: TRBJ1-5
v_call: TRBV4-1
d_call: .
cdr3_nt: TGCGCCAGCAGCAGGCTTCGGATCGGTCAGCCCCAGCATTTT
cdr3_aa: CASSRLRIGQPQHF

clone_size: .
j_call: TRBJ2-7
v_call: TRBV20-1
d_call: .
cdr3_nt: TGCAGTGCCGGGACTTACTACGAGCAGTACTTC
cdr3_aa: CSAGTYYEQYF

clone_size: .
j_call: TRBJ1-6
v_call: TRBV7-2
d_call: .
cdr3_nt: TGTGCCAGCAGCGTCACCGGGACTACCAATTCACCCCTCCACTTT
cdr3_aa: CASSVTGTTNSPLHF

clone_size: .
j_call: TRBJ1-2
v_call: TRBV29-1
d_call: .
cdr3_nt: TGCAGCGTTGAGGAGGGGAGGTATGGCTACACCTTC
cdr3_aa: CSVEEGRYGYTF

clone_size: .
j_call: TRBJ2-5
v_call: TRBV9
d_call: .
cdr3_nt: TGTGCCAGCAGCCCCCTCCCGGGGGGCTGGGCGGAGACCCAGTACTTC
cdr3_aa: CASSPLPGGWAETQYF

clone_size: .
j_call: TRBJ2-7
v_call: TRBV28
d_call: .
cdr3_nt: TGTGCCAGCAGTTCCATCGCCGGCGGGATCTCCTACGAGCAGTACTTC
cdr3_aa: CASSSIAGGISYEQYF

clone_size: .
j_call: TRBJ2-2
v_call: TRBV18
d_call: .
cdr3_nt: TGTGCCAGCTCACCACGGGGAGCTCTTGGCACCGGGGAGCTGTTTTTT
cdr3_aa: CASSPRGALGTGELFF